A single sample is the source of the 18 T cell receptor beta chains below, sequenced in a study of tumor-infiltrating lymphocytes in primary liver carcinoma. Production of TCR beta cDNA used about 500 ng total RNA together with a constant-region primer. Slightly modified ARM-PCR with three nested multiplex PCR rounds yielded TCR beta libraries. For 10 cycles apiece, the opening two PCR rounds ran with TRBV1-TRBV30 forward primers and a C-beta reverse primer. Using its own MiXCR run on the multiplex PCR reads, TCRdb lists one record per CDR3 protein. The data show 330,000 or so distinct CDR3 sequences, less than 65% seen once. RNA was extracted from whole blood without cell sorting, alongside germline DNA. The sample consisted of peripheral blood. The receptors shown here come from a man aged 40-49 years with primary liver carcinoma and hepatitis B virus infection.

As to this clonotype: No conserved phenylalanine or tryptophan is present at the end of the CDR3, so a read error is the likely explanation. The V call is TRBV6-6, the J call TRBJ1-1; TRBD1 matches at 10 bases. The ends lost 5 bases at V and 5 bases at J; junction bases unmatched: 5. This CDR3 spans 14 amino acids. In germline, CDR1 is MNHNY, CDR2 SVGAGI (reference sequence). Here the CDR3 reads CASSGTGVRTEAFS. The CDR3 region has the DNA TGTGCCAGCAGTGGGACAGGGGTAAGGACTGAAGCTTTCTCT.

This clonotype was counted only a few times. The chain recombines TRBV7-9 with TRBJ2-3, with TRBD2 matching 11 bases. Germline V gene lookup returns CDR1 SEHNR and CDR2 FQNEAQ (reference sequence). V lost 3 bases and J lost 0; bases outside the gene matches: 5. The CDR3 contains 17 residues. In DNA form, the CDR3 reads TGTGCCAGCAGCTTTCCGACTAGCGGGGAAAGCACAGATACGCAGTATTTT. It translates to CASSFPTSGESTDTQYF.

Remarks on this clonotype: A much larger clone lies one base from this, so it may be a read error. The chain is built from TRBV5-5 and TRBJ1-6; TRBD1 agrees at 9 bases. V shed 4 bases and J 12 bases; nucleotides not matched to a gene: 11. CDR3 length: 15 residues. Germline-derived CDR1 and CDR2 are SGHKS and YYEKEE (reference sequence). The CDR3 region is CASSQDGTGRLPLHF. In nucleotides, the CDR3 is TGTGCCAGCAGCCAGGATGGGACAGGGCGTTTACCCCTCCACTTT.

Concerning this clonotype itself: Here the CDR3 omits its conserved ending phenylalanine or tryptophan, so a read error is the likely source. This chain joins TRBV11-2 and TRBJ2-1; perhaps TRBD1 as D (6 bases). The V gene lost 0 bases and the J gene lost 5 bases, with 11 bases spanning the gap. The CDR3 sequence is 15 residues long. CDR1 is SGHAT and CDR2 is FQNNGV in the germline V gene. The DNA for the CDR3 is TGTGCCAGCAGCTTAGAGACAGGAACACACAATGAGCAGTTCCTC. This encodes CASSLETGTHNEQFL.

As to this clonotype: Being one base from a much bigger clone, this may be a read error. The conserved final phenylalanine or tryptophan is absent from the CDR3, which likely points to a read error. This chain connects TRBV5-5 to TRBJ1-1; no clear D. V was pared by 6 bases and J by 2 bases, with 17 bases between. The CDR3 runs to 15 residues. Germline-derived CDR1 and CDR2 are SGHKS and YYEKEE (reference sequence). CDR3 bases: TGTGCCAGCAACTTACTTTGGACGGCAAACACTGAAGCTTTCTGT. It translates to CASNLLWTANTEAFC.

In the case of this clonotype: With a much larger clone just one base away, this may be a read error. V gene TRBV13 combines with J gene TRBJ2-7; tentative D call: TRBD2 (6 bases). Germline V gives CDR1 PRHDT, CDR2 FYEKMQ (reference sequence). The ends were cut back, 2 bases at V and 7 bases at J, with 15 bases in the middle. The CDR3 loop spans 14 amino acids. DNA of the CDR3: TGTGCCAGCAGCTTAACCGGGAGAGATTGGGAGCAGTACTTC. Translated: CASSLTGRDWEQYF.

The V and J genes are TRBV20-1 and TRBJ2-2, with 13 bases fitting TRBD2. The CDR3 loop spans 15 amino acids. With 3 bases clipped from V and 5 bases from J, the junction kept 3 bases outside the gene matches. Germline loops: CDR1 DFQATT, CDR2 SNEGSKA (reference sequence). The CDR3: CSARPGLAGTGELFF. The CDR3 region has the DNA TGCAGTGCTAGGCCGGGACTAGCGGGGACCGGGGAGCTGTTTTTT.

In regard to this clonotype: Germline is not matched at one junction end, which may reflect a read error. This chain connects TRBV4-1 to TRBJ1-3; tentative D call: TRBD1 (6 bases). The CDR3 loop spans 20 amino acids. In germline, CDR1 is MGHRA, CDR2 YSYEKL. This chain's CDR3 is CASSQVDSTSYNPSRNTIYF. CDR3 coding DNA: TGCGCCAGCAGCCAAGTGGACAGCACTTCTTACAACCCCTCTAGAAACACCATATATTTT.

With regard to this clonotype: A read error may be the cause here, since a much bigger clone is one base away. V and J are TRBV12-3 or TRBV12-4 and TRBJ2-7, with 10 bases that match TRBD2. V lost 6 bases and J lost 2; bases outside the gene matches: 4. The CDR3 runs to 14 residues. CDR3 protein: CASRFGTSAYEQYF. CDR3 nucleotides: TGTGCCAGCAGGTTCGGGACTAGCGCCTACGAGCAGTACTTC.

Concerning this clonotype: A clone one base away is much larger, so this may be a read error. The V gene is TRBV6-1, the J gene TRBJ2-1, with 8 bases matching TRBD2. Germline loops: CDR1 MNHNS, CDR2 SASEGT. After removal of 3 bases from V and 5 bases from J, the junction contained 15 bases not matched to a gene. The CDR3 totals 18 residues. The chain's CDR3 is CASSDGGAAVPLNNEQFF. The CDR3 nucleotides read TGTGCCAGCAGTGACGGGGGGGCCGCTGTACCGTTAAACAATGAGCAGTTCTTC.

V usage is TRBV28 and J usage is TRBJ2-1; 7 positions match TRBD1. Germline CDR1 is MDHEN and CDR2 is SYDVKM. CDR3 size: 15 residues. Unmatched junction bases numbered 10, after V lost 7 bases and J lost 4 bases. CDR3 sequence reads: CASKTGLGQYNEQFF. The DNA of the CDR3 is TGTGCCAGCAAGACAGGGTTGGGTCAGTACAATGAGCAGTTCTTC.

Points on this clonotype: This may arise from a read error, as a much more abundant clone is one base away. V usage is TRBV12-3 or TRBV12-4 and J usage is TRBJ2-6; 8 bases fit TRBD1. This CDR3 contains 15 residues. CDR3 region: CAISLKTGGLRVLTF. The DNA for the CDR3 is TGTGCCATCAGTTTAAAAACAGGGGGGTTGCGCGTCCTGACTTTC.

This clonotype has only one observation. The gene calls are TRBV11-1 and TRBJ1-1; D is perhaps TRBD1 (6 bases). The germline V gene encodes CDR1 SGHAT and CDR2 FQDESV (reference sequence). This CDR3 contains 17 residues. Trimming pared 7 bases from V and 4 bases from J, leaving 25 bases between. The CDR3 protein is CASNFQGPALMGTEAFF. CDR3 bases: TGTGCCAGCAACTTTCAGGGGCCAGCACTCATGGGCACTGAAGCTTTCTTT.

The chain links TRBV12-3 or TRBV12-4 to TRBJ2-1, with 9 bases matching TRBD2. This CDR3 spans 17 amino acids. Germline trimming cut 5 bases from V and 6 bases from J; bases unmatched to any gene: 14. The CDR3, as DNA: TGTGCCAGCAGTGCACGATGGGTAGCGGGAGTGGTCAATGAGCAGTTCTTC. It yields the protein CASSARWVAGVVNEQFF.

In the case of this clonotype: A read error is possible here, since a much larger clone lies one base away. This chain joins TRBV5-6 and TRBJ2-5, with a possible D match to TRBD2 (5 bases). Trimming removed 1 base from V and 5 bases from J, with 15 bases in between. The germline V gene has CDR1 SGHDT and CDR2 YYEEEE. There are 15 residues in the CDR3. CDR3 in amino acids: CASSLIPRAHETQYF. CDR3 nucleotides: TGTGCCAGCAGCTTGATTCCGAGGGCCCATGAGACCCAGTACTTC.

Written as DNA, the CDR3 is TGTGCCAGCAACCCAGGGGACCATCTTAACACAGATACGCAGTATTTT. It specifies CASNPGDHLNTDTQYF. This chain joins TRBV6-2 or TRBV6-3 and TRBJ2-3; D is possibly TRBD1 (6 bases). The CDR3 spans 16 residues. In germline, CDR1 is MNHEY, CDR2 SVGEGT. Trimming removed 7 bases at V and 2 bases at J, with 19 bases between.

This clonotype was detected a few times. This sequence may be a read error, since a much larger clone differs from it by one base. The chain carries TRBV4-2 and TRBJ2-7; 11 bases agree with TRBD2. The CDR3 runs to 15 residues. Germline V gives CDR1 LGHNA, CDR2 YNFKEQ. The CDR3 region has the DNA TGTGTCAGCAGCCCGGGACTAGCGGCCTCCTACGAGCAGTACTTC. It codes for CVSSPGLAASYEQYF.

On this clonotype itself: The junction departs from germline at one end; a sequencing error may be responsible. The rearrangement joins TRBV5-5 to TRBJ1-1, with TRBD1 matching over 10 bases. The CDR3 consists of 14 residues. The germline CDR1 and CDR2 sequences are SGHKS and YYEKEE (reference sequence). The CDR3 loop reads CACSLGWTGGSAFF. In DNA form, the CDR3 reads TGTGCCTGCAGCTTGGGATGGACAGGGGGATCGGCTTTCTTT.